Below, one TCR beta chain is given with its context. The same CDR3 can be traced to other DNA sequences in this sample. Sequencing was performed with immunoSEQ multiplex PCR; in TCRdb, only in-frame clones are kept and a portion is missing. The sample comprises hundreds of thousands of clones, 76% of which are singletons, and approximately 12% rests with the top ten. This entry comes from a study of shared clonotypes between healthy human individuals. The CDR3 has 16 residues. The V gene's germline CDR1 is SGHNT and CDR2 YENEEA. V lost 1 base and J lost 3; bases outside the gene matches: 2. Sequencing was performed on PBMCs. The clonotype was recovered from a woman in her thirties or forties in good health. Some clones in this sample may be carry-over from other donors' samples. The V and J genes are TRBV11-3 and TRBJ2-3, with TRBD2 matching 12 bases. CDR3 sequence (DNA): TGTGCCAGCAGCTTAGGTACTAGCGGGAGGACAGATACGCAGTATTTT. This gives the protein CASSLGTSGRTDTQYF. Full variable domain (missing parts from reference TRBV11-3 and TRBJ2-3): EAGVVQSPRYKIIEKKQPVAFWCNPISGHNTLYWYLQNLGQGPELLIRYENEEAVDDSQLPKDRFSAERLKGVDSTLKIQPAELGDSAVYLCASSLGTSGRTDTQYFGPGTRLTVL.